The rows below give T cell receptor beta chains drawn from one sample of a study of blood T cell repertoires in COVID-19. TCRdb's copy holds only in-frame clones and misses some; the assay was immunoSEQ multiplex PCR. The table lists 150,000 to 200,000 clones, roughly 85% of them singletons, with roughly 5.1% in the top ten. Sequenced sample: peripheral blood. These receptors were obtained from a woman under 40 with acute or convalescent COVID-19. Both conserved end residues are part of each CDR3. Each record gives: D gene, clone size, J gene, V gene, CDR3 protein, CDR3 DNA. A D gene is named only where the DNA matches it firmly. Clone size, where shown, is once, few, many, or a class for clones that have expanded.

>.|.|TRBJ1-2|TRBV11-2
CASSLDGGTGGYTF
TGTGCCAGCAGCTTAGATGGAGGGACGGGTGGCTACACCTTC
>.|.|TRBJ1-2|TRBV5-6
CASSLFRGYGYTF
TGTGCCAGCAGCTTGTTCAGGGGCTATGGCTACACCTTC
>.|.|TRBJ2-5|TRBV28
CASRPGWRETQYF
TGTGCCAGCAGGCCAGGGTGGCGAGAGACCCAGTACTTC
>.|.|TRBJ2-1|TRBV6-2/TRBV6-3
CASSMKRRYNEQFF
TGTGCCAGCAGTATGAAGCGGCGCTACAATGAGCAGTTCTTC
>.|.|TRBJ2-3|TRBV28
CASSPVPTPLSTDTQYF
TGTGCCAGCAGTCCCGTCCCTACTCCTCTTAGCACAGATACGCAGTATTTT
>TRBD1|few|TRBJ1-5|TRBV5-1
CASSLGDRDQPQHF
TGCGCCAGCAGCTTGGGGGACAGAGATCAGCCCCAGCATTTT
>.|.|TRBJ1-5|TRBV19
CASSPDIRFSSDQPQHF
TGTGCCAGTAGCCCGGACATACGGTTCTCTTCCGATCAGCCCCAGCATTTT
>.|.|TRBJ1-3|TRBV13
CASSLQVELSGNTIYF
TGTGCCAGCAGCTTACAGGTCGAACTCTCTGGAAACACCATATATTTT
>TRBD2|.|TRBJ2-1|TRBV10-3
CAISEISSGGNEQFF
TGTGCCATCAGTGAAATCTCTAGCGGGGGTAATGAGCAGTTCTTC
>TRBD2|.|TRBJ2-3|TRBV29-1
CSVEGTSGGPTDTQYF
TGCAGCGTTGAAGGGACTAGCGGGGGACCCACAGATACGCAGTATTTT
>.|.|TRBJ2-7|TRBV28
CASSLQGSYEQYF
TGTGCCAGCAGTTTACAGGGATCCTACGAGCAGTACTTC
>TRBD2|once|TRBJ2-2|TRBV7-2
CASSWGTSGGASSPGELFF
TGTGCCAGCAGCTGGGGAACTAGCGGGGGGGCCAGTTCTCCCGGGGAGCTGTTTTTT
>.|.|TRBJ1-4|TRBV4-2
CASSQTQVDNEKLFF
TGTGCCAGCAGCCAGACACAGGTCGATAATGAAAAACTGTTTTTT
>TRBD2|.|TRBJ2-3|TRBV19
CASRTSGTSGSDTQYF
TGTGCCAGTAGGACATCCGGGACTAGCGGCTCAGATACGCAGTATTTT
>.|.|TRBJ1-3|TRBV10-3
CAISESKRDNRNTIYF
TGTGCCATCAGTGAGTCGAAAAGGGACAACAGAAACACCATATATTTT
>.|once|TRBJ1-1|TRBV4-3
CASSQVPGNTEAFF
TGCGCCAGCAGCCAAGTCCCCGGGAACACTGAAGCTTTCTTT
>.|.|TRBJ1-2|TRBV6-2/TRBV6-3
CASSYKTETYGYTF
TGTGCCAGCAGTTACAAGACAGAGACCTATGGCTACACCTTC
>TRBD1|.|TRBJ1-2|TRBV11-2
CASSLGPGQGTGYTF
TGTGCCAGCAGCTTAGGTCCCGGACAGGGGACCGGCTACACCTTC